The sequence of this TCR beta chain was determined in a study of blood T cell repertoires in COVID-19. As for the study in general: From the United States, Italy and Spain came samples of acute and convalescent COVID-19. Sample material is recorded as cDNA or gDNA derived from T cells, B-cell-depleted T cells, or PBMCs.

Using immunoSEQ multiplex PCR, the repertoire was profiled, and TCRdb retains in-frame clones only, with some absent. Here the sample spans just under 40,000 clones, 65% to 90% being singletons. The length of the CDR3 is 15 residues. The germline gives CDR1 LGHNT, CDR2 FRNRAP. The J segment lost 4 bases and the V segment lost 5 bases, leaving 7 bases of the junction unmatched. The sample consisted of peripheral blood. The rearrangement uses TRBV12-5 and TRBJ2-3, with 9 bases aligning to TRBD2. This clonotype was obtained from a human donor in a cohort sampled during active COVID-19. The CDR3: CASGQGASGADTQYF. DNA for the CDR3: TGTGCTAGTGGTCAAGGGGCTAGCGGGGCAGATACGCAGTATTTT.